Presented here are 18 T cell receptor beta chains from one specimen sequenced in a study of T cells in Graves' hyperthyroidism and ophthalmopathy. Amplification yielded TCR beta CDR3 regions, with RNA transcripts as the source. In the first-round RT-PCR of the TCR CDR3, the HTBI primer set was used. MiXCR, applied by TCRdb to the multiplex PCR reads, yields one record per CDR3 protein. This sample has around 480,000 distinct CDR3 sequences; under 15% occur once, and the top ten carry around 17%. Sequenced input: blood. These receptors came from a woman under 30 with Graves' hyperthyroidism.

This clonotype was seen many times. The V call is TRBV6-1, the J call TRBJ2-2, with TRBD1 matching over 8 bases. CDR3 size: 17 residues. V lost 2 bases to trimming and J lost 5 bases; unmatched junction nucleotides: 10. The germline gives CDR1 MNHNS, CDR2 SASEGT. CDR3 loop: CASSESLQGARTGELFF. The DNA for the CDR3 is TGTGCCAGCAGTGAATCCCTGCAGGGGGCGCGGACCGGGGAGCTGTTTTTT.

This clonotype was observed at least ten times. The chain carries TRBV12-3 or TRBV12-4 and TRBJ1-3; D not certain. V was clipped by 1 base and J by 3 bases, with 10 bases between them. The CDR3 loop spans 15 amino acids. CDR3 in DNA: TGTGCCAGCAGTTTAGTGGGCGGACTTGGAAACACCATATATTTT. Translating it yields CASSLVGGLGNTIYF.

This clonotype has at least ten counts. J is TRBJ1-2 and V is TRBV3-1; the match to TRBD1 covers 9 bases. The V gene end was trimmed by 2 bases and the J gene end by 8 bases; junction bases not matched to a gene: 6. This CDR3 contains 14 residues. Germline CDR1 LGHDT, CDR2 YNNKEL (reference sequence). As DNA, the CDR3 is TGTGCCAGCAGCCAAAGGGGGACAGGGCAAGGCTACACCTTC. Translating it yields CASSQRGTGQGYTF.

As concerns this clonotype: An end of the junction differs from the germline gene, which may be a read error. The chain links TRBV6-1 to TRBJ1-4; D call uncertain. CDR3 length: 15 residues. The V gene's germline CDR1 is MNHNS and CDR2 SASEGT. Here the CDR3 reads CASSTNTATNENLFF. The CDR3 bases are TGTGCCAGCAGCACCAATACGGCAACTAATGAAAACCTGTTTTTT.

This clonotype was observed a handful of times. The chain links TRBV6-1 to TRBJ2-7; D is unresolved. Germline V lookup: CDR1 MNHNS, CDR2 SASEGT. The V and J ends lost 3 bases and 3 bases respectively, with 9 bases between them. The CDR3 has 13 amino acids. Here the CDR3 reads CASSDSSGYEQYF. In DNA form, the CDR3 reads TGTGCCAGCAGTGACTCCTCGGGCTACGAGCAGTACTTC.

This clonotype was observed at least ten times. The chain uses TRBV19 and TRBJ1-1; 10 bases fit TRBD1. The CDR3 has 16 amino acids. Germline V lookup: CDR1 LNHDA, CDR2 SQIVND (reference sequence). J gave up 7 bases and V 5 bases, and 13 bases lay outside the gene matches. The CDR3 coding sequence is TGTGCCAGTAGTCTGCAAACCGGGACAGGGGTTCATGAAGCTTTCTTT. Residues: CASSLQTGTGVHEAFF.

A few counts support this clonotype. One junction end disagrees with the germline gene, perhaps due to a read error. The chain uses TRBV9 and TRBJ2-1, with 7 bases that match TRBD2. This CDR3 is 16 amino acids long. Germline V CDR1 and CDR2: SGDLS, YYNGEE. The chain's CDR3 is CASSRPGGEVGNEQFF. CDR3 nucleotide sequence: TGTGCCAGCAGCCGACCTGGGGGGGAAGTCGGAAATGAGCAATTCTTC.

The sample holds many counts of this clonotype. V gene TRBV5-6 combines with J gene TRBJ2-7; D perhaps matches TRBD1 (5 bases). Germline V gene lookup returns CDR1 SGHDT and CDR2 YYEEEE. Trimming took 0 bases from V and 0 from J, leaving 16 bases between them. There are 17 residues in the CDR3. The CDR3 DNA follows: TGTGCCAGCAGCTTGGTTTCGACAGATTATTCCTCCTACGAGCAGTACGTC. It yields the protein CASSLVSTDYSSYEQYV.

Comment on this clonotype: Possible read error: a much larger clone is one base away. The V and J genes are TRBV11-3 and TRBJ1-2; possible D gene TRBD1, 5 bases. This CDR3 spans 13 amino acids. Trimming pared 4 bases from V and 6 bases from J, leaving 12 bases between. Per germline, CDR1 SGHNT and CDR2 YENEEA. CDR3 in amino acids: CASSSRGTDGYTF. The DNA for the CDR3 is TGTGCCAGCAGCTCACGAGGGACGGATGGCTACACCTTC.

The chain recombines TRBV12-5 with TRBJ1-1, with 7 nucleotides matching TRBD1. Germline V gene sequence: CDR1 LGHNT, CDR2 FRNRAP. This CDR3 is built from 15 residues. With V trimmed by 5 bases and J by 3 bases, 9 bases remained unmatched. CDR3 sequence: CASGPRDRTDTEAFF. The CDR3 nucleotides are TGTGCTAGTGGTCCCAGGGACAGAACTGACACTGAAGCTTTCTTT.

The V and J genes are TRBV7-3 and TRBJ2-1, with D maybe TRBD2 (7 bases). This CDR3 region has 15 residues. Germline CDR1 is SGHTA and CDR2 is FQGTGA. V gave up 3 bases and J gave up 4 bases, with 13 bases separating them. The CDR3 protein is CASSFLGRGYNEQFF. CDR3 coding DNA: TGTGCCAGCAGCTTTTTAGGGAGGGGGTACAATGAGCAGTTCTTC.

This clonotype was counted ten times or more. DNA of the CDR3: TGTGCCAGTAGTTCGTCCGGGACTAGCGGAAACAATGAGCAGTTCTTC. Residues: CASSSSGTSGNNEQFF. The V call is TRBV19, the J call TRBJ2-1, with 11 nucleotides matching TRBD2. CDR3 length: 16 amino acids. Germline V lookup: CDR1 LNHDA, CDR2 SQIVND (reference sequence). V gave up 5 bases and J gave up 5 bases; unmatched junction bases: 8.

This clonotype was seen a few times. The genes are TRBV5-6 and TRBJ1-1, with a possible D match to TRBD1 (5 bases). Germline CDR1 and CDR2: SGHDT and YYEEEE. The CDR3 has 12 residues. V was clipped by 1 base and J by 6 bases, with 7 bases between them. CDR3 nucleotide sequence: TGTGCCAGCAGCTTGCAGGGCCCTGAAGCTTTCTTT. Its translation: CASSLQGPEAFF.

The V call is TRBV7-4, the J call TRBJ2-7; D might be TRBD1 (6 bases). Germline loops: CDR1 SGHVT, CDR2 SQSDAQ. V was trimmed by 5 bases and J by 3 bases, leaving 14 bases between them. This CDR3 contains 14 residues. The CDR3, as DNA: TGTGCCAGCAGCGCACAGGGTGGGGACTACGAGCAGTACGTC. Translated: CASSAQGGDYEQYV.

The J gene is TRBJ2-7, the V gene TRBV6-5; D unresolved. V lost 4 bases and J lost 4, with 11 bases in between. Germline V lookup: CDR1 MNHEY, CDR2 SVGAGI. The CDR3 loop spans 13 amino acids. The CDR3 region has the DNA TGTGCCAGCAGTTCCACCTCTAGGTACGAGCAGTACTTC. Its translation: CASSSTSRYEQYF.

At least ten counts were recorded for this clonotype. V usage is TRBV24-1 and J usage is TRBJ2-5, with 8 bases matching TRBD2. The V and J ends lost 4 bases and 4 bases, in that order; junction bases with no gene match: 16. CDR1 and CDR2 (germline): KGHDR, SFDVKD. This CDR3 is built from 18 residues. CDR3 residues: CATSDPGRGAGVSETQYF. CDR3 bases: TGTGCCACCAGTGACCCCGGAAGGGGAGCGGGAGTTTCAGAGACCCAGTACTTC.

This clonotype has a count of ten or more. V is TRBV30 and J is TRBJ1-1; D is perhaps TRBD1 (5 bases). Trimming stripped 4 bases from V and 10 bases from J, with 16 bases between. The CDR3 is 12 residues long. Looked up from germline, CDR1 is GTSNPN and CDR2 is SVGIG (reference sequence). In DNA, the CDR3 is TGTGCCTGGACGCCTGGGGGGATTGGAGCTTTCTTT. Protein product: CAWTPGGIGAFF.

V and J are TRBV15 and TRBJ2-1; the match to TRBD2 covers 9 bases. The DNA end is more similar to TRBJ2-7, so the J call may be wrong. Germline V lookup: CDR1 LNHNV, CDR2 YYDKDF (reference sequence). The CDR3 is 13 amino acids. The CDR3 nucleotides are TGTGCCACCGGTGTGGGACTAGCCAATGAGCAGTACTTC. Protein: CATGVGLANEQYF.